Reported below is one T cell receptor beta chain. Its specificity is unknown. TCRdb itself ran the reads through MiXCR, one entry per CDR3 protein. The data show hundreds of thousands of distinct CDR3 sequences, around 30% seen once. The entry originates in a study of T cell repertoires in cytomegalovirus infection. Study summary: HLA-B-restricted CMV epitopes that are well studied, plus recently identified HLA-C-restricted ones, were used by the study. Matching HLA type and CMV infection were both indicated by public TCR beta signatures.

Study-wide results and limits: Across the ex vivo response, the dominant clonotypes were HLA-C-restricted CMV-specific TCR beta clonotypes.

This receptor was taken from a human donor in good health (CMV status not recorded). Some clones in this sample may be carry-over from other donors' samples. The specimen was cultured CD8+ T cells from PBMCs, collected from culture after CMV antigen stimulation.

The CDR3 is CSASAQGAYEQYF. CDR3 in DNA: TGCAGTGCTAGTGCTCAGGGGGCCTACGAGCAGTACTTC. The J gene is TRBJ2-7, the V gene TRBV20-1; 7 bases line up with TRBD1. V lost 3 bases, J lost 2 bases, and 4 bases stayed unmatched. Germline lookup yields CDR1 DFQATT and CDR2 SNEGSKA (reference sequence). The CDR3 loop spans 13 amino acids.